This is a list of T cell receptor beta chains from one sample in a study of CD8 T cells in ankylosing spondylitis. TCRdb redid the calling of the 5' RACE reads with MiXCR, one entry per CDR3 protein. The sample includes roughly 450,000 distinct CDR3 sequences, roughly 26% of them seen just once. The sample comprised blood, either unsorted or a sorted T cell fraction (not recorded which). All receptors come from a male donor with ankylosing spondylitis. The CDR3 runs from the conserved cysteine through the conserved F or W. The D gene is left open where the match is weak. Not every row has a clone size; where given, it reads once, few, many or a size class.

size: NA
D: NA
V: TRBV5-1
J: TRBJ2-1
CDR3: CASSLDAYREQFF
DNA: TGCGCCAGCAGCTTGGACGCTTACCGCGAGCAGTTCTTC

size: few
D: TRBD1
V: TRBV4-2
J: TRBJ1-1
CDR3: CASSQDATGARTEAFF
DNA: TGTGCCAGCAGCCAAGACGCGACAGGGGCGAGGACTGAAGCTTTCTTT

size: NA
D: TRBD1
V: TRBV15
J: TRBJ2-1
CDR3: CATSRDQTGAEIYNEQFF
DNA: TGTGCCACCAGCAGAGATCAAACAGGGGCGGAAATATACAATGAGCAGTTCTTC

size: many
D: TRBD2
V: TRBV12-3/TRBV12-4
J: TRBJ2-1
CDR3: CASRAGLAGYNEQFF
DNA: TGTGCCAGCAGAGCAGGACTAGCGGGGTACAATGAGCAGTTCTTC

size: few
D: TRBD1
V: TRBV2
J: TRBJ1-5
CDR3: CATGGTANQPQHF
DNA: TGTGCCACGGGGGGGACAGCCAATCAGCCCCAGCATTTT

size: few
D: TRBD1
V: TRBV7-7
J: TRBJ2-1
CDR3: CASSLGTGINEQFF
DNA: TGTGCCAGCAGCCTGGGGACAGGGATAAATGAGCAGTTCTTC

size: NA
D: NA
V: TRBV20-1
J: TRBJ1-4
CDR3: CSARAQGGEKLFF
DNA: TGCAGTGCTAGAGCTCAAGGAGGAGAAAAACTGTTTTTT

size: few
D: TRBD1
V: TRBV5-1
J: TRBJ1-3
CDR3: CASSSTGGTGNTIYF
DNA: TGCGCCAGCAGCTCCACAGGGGGAACGGGAAACACCATATATTTT

size: few
D: NA
V: TRBV3-1
J: TRBJ2-5
CDR3: CASSLNLGETQYF
DNA: TGTGCCAGCAGCCTAAACCTTGGTGAGACCCAGTACTTC

size: NA
D: NA
V: TRBV30
J: TRBJ1-1
CDR3: CAWSTEVSTEAFF
DNA: TGTGCCTGGAGTACCGAGGTCTCCACTGAAGCTTTCTTT

size: NA
D: TRBD1
V: TRBV6-1
J: TRBJ2-7
CDR3: CASRVTGTSYEQYF
DNA: TGTGCCAGCAGGGTGACAGGGACGTCCTACGAGCAGTACTTC

size: many
D: NA
V: TRBV5-6
J: TRBJ2-2
CDR3: CASSLDLYTGELFF
DNA: TGTGCCAGCAGCTTGGACCTCTACACCGGGGAGCTGTTTTTT

size: NA
D: TRBD1
V: TRBV5-1
J: TRBJ1-2
CDR3: CASSQGEHYGYTF
DNA: TGCGCCAGCAGCCAGGGGGAGCACTATGGCTACACCTTC

size: NA
D: NA
V: TRBV29-1
J: TRBJ2-5
CDR3: CSVEAPGETQYF
DNA: TGCAGCGTTGAAGCCCCAGGGGAGACCCAGTACTTC

size: NA
D: TRBD1
V: TRBV20-1
J: TRBJ1-6
CDR3: CSARRQGRNSPLHF
DNA: TGCAGTGCAAGGAGACAGGGGCGGAATTCACCCCTCCACTTT

size: few
D: TRBD1
V: TRBV10-1
J: TRBJ2-5
CDR3: CASSPTGTDQETQYF
DNA: TGCGCCAGCAGCCCAACCGGGACAGACCAAGAGACCCAGTACTTC

size: few
D: TRBD1
V: TRBV4-1
J: TRBJ1-1
CDR3: CASSQEISGGTEAFF
DNA: TGCGCCAGCAGCCAAGAGATTTCAGGGGGAACTGAAGCTTTCTTT

size: few
D: NA
V: TRBV6-1
J: TRBJ1-2
CDR3: CASSGGFGYGYTF
DNA: TGTGCCAGCAGTGGTGGGTTCGGCTATGGCTACACCTTC

size: many
D: NA
V: TRBV5-1
J: TRBJ1-2
CDR3: CASSVQVNYGYTF
DNA: TGCGCCAGCAGCGTGCAGGTTAACTATGGCTACACCTTC

size: many
D: TRBD2
V: TRBV5-6
J: TRBJ2-1
CDR3: CASSLELAGAYNEQFF
DNA: TGTGCCAGCAGCTTGGAACTAGCGGGAGCATACAATGAGCAGTTCTTC

size: few
D: NA
V: TRBV12-5
J: TRBJ2-5
CDR3: CASGLSGEETQYF
DNA: TGTGCTAGTGGTTTAAGCGGAGAAGAGACCCAGTACTTC

size: NA
D: NA
V: TRBV2
J: TRBJ1-1
CDR3: CASNIPPGNTEAFF
DNA: TGTGCCAGCAATATCCCTCCAGGGAACACTGAAGCTTTCTTT

size: many
D: NA
V: TRBV5-1
J: TRBJ1-1
CDR3: CASSLGEWNTEAFF
DNA: TGCGCCAGCAGCTTGGGAGAGTGGAACACTGAAGCTTTCTTT

size: NA
D: NA
V: TRBV28
J: TRBJ2-2
CDR3: CASRRQDGGELFF
DNA: TGTGCCAGCAGAAGACAGGACGGGGGGGAGCTGTTTTTT

size: NA
D: TRBD2
V: TRBV15
J: TRBJ2-7
CDR3: CATSTGLAGAYEQYF
DNA: TGTGCCACCAGCACGGGACTAGCGGGAGCATACGAGCAGTACTTC

size: NA
D: NA
V: TRBV20-1
J: TRBJ2-1
CDR3: CSAKYNEQFF
DNA: TGCAGTGCTAAGTACAATGAGCAGTTCTTC

size: NA
D: NA
V: TRBV24-1
J: TRBJ2-3
CDR3: CATSDRGPWGTDTQYF
DNA: TGTGCCACCAGTGACCGGGGACCTTGGGGGACAGATACGCAGTATTTT

size: few
D: NA
V: TRBV11-3
J: TRBJ2-5
CDR3: CASSLFGEGAGETQYF
DNA: TGTGCCAGCAGCTTATTTGGGGAGGGGGCAGGGGAGACCCAGTACTTC

size: NA
D: TRBD2
V: TRBV3-1
J: TRBJ2-3
CDR3: CASSQVKLAGGGWDTQYF
DNA: TGTGCCAGCAGCCAAGTAAAGCTAGCGGGAGGCGGATGGGATACGCAGTATTTT

size: few
D: NA
V: TRBV3-1
J: TRBJ2-2
CDR3: CASSQGSGMAGELFF
DNA: TGTGCCAGCAGCCAAGGGTCAGGGATGGCCGGGGAGCTGTTTTTT

size: NA
D: TRBD1
V: TRBV24-1
J: TRBJ1-3
CDR3: CATSDPGTAGNTIYF
DNA: TGTGCCACCAGTGATCCCGGGACAGCTGGAAACACCATATATTTT

size: NA
D: TRBD2
V: TRBV20-1
J: TRBJ2-2
CDR3: CSARGAGDTGELFF
DNA: TGCAGTGCTAGGGGAGCGGGGGACACCGGGGAGCTGTTTTTT

size: NA
D: NA
V: TRBV5-1
J: TRBJ2-3
CDR3: CASSATGSDTQYF
DNA: TGCGCCAGCAGCGCCACAGGGTCAGATACGCAGTATTTT

size: many
D: TRBD2
V: TRBV12-3/TRBV12-4
J: TRBJ2-2
CDR3: CASRGTSGSSGELFF
DNA: TGTGCCAGCAGGGGGACTAGCGGGAGCTCCGGGGAGCTGTTTTTT

size: NA
D: TRBD1
V: TRBV12-3/TRBV12-4
J: TRBJ2-7
CDR3: CASSLGQGDLYEQYF
DNA: TGTGCCAGCAGTTTGGGACAGGGGGACCTCTACGAGCAGTACTTC

size: NA
D: NA
V: TRBV21-1
J: TRBJ2-2
CDR3: CASSKGQGADTGELFF
DNA: TGTGCCAGCAGCAAGGGACAGGGGGCTGACACCGGGGAGCTGTTTTTT

size: few
D: NA
V: TRBV11-2
J: TRBJ2-4
CDR3: CASSTSSSQNIQYF
DNA: TGTGCCAGCAGCACCTCGAGTTCCCAAAACATTCAGTACTTC

size: NA
D: NA
V: TRBV3-1
J: TRBJ1-5
CDR3: CASSQAPGDQPQHF
DNA: TGTGCCAGCAGCCAAGCTCCAGGGGATCAGCCCCAGCATTTT

size: few
D: TRBD2
V: TRBV24-1
J: TRBJ2-2
CDR3: CATSDRTSGSTGELFF
DNA: TGTGCCACCAGTGATCGGACTAGCGGGAGCACCGGGGAGCTGTTTTTT

size: few
D: TRBD1
V: TRBV29-1
J: TRBJ2-3
CDR3: CSGTGTGGGDTQYF
DNA: TGCAGCGGAACCGGGACAGGGGGCGGAGATACGCAGTATTTT

size: few
D: TRBD1
V: TRBV7-9
J: TRBJ1-4
CDR3: CASSTRTGSEKLFF
DNA: TGTGCCAGCAGCACAAGGACAGGGAGTGAAAAACTGTTTTTT